This T cell receptor (beta chain) is from a study of blood T cell repertoires in COVID-19. Using immunoSEQ multiplex PCR, the repertoire was profiled, and TCRdb retains in-frame clones only, with some absent. The top ten hold roughly a quarter of the sample, which has 45,000 to 65,000 clones, 85% to 90% seen once. CDR1 and CDR2 from the germline V gene are MGHDK and SYGVNS. With 7 bases removed from V and 6 bases from J, the gap between germline ends came to 8 bases. The length of the CDR3 is 11 residues. The chain is built from TRBV25-1 and TRBJ2-3; no clear D gene. Sequencing was done on a sample of peripheral blood. The clonotype was recovered from a human donor in a cohort sampled during active COVID-19. CDR3 sequence (DNA): TGTGCCAGCACCCCCGGGGATACGCAGTATTTT. It encodes CASTPGDTQYF. The complete variable domain, with remaining parts taken from reference TRBV25-1 and TRBJ2-3, reads EADIYQTPRYLVIGTGKKITLECSQTMGHDKMYWYQQDPGMELHLIHYSYGVNSTEKGDLSSESTVSRIRTEHFPLTLESARPSHTSQYLCASTPGDTQYFGPGTRLTVL.